The 5 T cell receptor beta chains reported below all come from one sample, sequenced in a study of blood T cell repertoires in COVID-19. Libraries were prepared by immunoSEQ multiplex PCR; TCRdb keeps only in-frame clonotypes and omits some of them. Of about 490,000 clones listed, 70% to 90% are singletons. Sequenced: peripheral blood. The receptor set was obtained from a human donor in a cohort sampled during active COVID-19.

CDR3 sequence reads: CASSSTSGSYEQYF. The CDR3 region has the DNA TGTGCCAGCAGTTCGACTAGCGGGAGCTACGAGCAGTACTTC. The V and J genes are TRBV27 and TRBJ2-7, with TRBD2 matching over 12 bases. V gave up 4 bases and J gave up 3 bases; unmatched junction bases: 1. The germline CDR1 and CDR2 sequences are MNHEY and SMNVEV (reference sequence). CDR3 length: 14 residues.

The chain is built from TRBV7-2 and TRBJ1-4; D call uncertain. The V gene's germline CDR1 is SGHTA and CDR2 FQGNSA. This CDR3 region has 15 residues. V was shortened by 5 bases and J by 3 bases, with 13 bases between the two germline ends. CDR3 DNA: TGTGCCAGCAGCCCGCAGGCATTCCCTAATGAAAAACTGTTTTTT. This codes for CASSPQAFPNEKLFF.

The chain carries TRBV29-1 and TRBJ2-1; 7 bases are a match to TRBD2. The CDR3 length is 14 residues. Trimming took 6 bases from V and 7 from J; bases not matched to a gene: 12. Germline CDR1 SQVTM, CDR2 ANQGSEA. CDR3 coding DNA: TGCAGCGTAAGCCCCTGGACTAGACAGAATGAGCAGTTCTTC. Residues: CSVSPWTRQNEQFF.

This clone was detected a few times. The chain links TRBV7-2 to TRBJ1-1; 9 positions match TRBD1. This CDR3 contains 15 residues. The germline CDR1 and CDR2 sequences are SGHTA and FQGNSA. V trimming: 5 bases; J trimming: 2 bases; junction bases outside the gene matches: 6. In nucleotides, the CDR3 is TGTGCCAGCAGCCCCGGACAGGGGTTTAACACTGAAGCTTTCTTT. Its translation: CASSPGQGFNTEAFF.

The CDR3 protein is CATEDWKSTDTQYF. In nucleotides, the CDR3 is TGTGCCACAGAAGACTGGAAGAGCACAGATACGCAGTATTTT. The rearrangement links TRBV15 to TRBJ2-3; D is unresolved. Germline CDR1 reads LNHNV; CDR2 reads YYDKDF (reference sequence). V dropped 9 bases and J dropped 0 bases, with 13 bases sitting between them. The CDR3 covers 14 residues.